This T cell receptor beta chain was observed in a study of blood T cell repertoires in COVID-19. Here immunoSEQ multiplex PCR was the method, and the copy in TCRdb shows in-frame clones only, minus some. Of over 200,000 clones listed, roughly 89% are singletons. CDR1 and CDR2 from the germline V gene are ENHRY and SYGVKD. Trimming cost V 0 bases and J 9 bases, with 15 bases left between them. The CDR3 runs 15 residues. The receptor comes from a man aged 60-69 years who had recovered from COVID-19. The chain recombines TRBV10-3 with TRBJ1-5; no reliable D call. The sample consisted of peripheral blood. In nucleotides, the CDR3 is TGTGCCATCAGTGAGTCTGGAGAGGGTCTGAGGCCCCAGCATTTT. Its protein product is CAISESGEGLRPQHF.